This TCR beta chain was sequenced during a study of T cell repertoires in cytomegalovirus infection. About the study: The public TCR beta signatures pointed to both CMV infection and matching HLA type.

One entry per CDR3 protein results from TCRdb running MiXCR on the reads. This sample has 110,000 to 150,000 distinct CDR3 sequences, with about 6.5% found just once. CDR3 size: 15 residues. The germline V and J ends were trimmed by 2 bases and 5 bases, with 15 bases remaining between them. Germline V gene lookup returns CDR1 SGHTA and CDR2 FQGNSA. This clonotype was found many times. The V and J genes are TRBV7-2 and TRBJ2-5, with no clear D. Source material: PBMCs. This clonotype originated in a human donor in good health (CMV status not recorded). Some clones in this sample may be carry-over from other donors' samples. Written as DNA, the CDR3 is TGTGCCAGCAGCTTATCCGGCAGACCCCGGGAGACCCAGTACTTC. Translating gives CASSLSGRPRETQYF.